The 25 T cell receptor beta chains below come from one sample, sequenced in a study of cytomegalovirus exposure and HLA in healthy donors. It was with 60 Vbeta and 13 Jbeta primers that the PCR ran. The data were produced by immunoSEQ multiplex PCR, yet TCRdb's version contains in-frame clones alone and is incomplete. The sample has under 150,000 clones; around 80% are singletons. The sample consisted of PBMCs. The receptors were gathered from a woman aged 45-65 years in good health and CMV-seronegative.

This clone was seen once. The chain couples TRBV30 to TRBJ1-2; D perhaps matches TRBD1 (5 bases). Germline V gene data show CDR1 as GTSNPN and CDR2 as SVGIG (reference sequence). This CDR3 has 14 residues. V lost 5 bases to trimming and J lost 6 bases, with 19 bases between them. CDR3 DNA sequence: TGTGCCTGGGGGGGGTTAAACTCTTGGGATGGCTACACCTTC. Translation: CAWGGLNSWDGYTF.

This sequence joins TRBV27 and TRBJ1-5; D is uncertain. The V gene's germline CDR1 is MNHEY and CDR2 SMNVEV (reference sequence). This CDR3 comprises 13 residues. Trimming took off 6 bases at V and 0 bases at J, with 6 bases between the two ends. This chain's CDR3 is CASSPYSNQPQHF. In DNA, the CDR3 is TGTGCCAGCAGCCCCTATAGCAATCAGCCCCAGCATTTT.

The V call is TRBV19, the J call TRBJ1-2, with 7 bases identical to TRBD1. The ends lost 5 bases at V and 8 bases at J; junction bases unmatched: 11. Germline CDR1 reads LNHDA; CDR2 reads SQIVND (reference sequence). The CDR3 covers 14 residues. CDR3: CASSAQQGIEGYTF. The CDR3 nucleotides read TGTGCCAGTAGTGCTCAACAGGGGATAGAGGGCTACACCTTC.

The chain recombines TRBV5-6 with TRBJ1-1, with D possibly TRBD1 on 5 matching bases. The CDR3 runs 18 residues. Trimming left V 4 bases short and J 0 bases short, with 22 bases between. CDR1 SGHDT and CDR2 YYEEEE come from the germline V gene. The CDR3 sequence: CASSPGWARGIMNTEAFF. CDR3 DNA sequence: TGTGCCAGCAGCCCGGGGTGGGCCCGGGGGATCATGAACACTGAAGCTTTCTTT.

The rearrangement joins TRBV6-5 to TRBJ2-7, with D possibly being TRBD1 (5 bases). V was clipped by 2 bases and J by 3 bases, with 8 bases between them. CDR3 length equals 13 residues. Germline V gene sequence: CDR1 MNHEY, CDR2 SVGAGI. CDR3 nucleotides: TGTGCCAGCAGTTACACAGGAAACTACGAGCAGTACTTC. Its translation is CASSYTGNYEQYF.

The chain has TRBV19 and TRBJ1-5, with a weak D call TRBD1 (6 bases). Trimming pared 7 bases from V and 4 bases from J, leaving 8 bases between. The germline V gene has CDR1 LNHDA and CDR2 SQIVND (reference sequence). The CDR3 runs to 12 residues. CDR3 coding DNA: TGTGCCAGTAATCAGGGGAATCAGCCCCAGCATTTT. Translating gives CASNQGNQPQHF.

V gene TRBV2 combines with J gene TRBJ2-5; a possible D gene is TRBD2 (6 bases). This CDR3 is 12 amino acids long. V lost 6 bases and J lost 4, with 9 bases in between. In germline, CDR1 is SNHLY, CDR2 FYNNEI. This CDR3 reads CASRGGAETQYF. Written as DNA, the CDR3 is TGTGCCAGCAGGGGGGGAGCAGAGACCCAGTACTTC.

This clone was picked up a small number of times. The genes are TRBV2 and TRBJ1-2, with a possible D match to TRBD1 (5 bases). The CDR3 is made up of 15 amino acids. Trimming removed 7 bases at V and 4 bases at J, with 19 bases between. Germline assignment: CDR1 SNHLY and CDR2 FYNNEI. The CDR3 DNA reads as TGTGCCAGCAACGGGGGGACCTCACGTACCTATGGCTACACCTTC. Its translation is CASNGGTSRTYGYTF.

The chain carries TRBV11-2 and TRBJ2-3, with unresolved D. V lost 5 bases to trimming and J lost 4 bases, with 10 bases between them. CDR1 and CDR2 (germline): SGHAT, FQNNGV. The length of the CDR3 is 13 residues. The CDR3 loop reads CASSHPVADTQYF. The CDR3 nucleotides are TGTGCCAGCAGCCACCCGGTCGCAGATACGCAGTATTTT.

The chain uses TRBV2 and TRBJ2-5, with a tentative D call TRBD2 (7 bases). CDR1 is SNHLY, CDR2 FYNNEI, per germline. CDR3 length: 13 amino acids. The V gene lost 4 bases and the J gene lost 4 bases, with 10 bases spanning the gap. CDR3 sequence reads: CASSVRGGETQYF. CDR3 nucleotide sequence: TGTGCCAGCAGTGTGAGGGGGGGAGAGACCCAGTACTTC.

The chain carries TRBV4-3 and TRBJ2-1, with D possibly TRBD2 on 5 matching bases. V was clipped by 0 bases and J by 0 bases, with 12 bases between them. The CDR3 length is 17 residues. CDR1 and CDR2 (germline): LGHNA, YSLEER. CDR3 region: CASSQDMEASSYNEQFF. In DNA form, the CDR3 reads TGCGCCAGCAGCCAAGATATGGAGGCTAGCTCCTACAATGAGCAGTTCTTC.

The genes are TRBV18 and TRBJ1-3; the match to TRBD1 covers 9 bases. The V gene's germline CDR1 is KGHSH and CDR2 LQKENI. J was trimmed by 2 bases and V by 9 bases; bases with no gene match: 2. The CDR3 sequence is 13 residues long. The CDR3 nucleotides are TGTGCCAGTGACAGGGGGACTGGAAACACCATATATTTT. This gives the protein CASDRGTGNTIYF.

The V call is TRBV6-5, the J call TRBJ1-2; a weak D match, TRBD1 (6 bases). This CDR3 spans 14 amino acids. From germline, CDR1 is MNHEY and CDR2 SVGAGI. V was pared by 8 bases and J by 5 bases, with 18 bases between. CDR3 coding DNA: TGTGCCAGCGTGCCTTTAGGGGGAAGTTATGGCTACACCTTC. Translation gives CASVPLGGSYGYTF.

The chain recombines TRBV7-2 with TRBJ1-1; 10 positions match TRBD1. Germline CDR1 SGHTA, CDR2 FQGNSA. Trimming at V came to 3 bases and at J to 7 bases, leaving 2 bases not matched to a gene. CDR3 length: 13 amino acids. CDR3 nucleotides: TGTGCCAGCAGCTTCCGGACAGGGGGTGAAGCTTTCTTT. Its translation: CASSFRTGGEAFF.

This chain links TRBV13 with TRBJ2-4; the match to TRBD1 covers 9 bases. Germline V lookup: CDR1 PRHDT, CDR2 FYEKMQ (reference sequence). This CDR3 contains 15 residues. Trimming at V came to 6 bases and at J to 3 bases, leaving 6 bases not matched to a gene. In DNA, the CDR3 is TGTGCCAGCAGTCGCACGGACAGGGGCAAAAACATTCAGTACTTC. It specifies CASSRTDRGKNIQYF.

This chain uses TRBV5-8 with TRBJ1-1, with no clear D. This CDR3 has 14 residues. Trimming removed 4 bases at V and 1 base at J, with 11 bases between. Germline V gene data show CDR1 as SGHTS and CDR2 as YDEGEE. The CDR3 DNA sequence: TGTGCCAGCAGCCGTCGTTGGCAGAACACTGAAGCTTTCTTT. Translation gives CASSRRWQNTEAFF.

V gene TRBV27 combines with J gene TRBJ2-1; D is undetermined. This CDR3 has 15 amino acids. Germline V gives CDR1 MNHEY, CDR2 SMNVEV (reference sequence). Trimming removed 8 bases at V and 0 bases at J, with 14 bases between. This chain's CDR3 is CASSPDLPSYNEQFF. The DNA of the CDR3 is TGTGCCAGCTCTCCAGACTTGCCCTCCTACAATGAGCAGTTCTTC.

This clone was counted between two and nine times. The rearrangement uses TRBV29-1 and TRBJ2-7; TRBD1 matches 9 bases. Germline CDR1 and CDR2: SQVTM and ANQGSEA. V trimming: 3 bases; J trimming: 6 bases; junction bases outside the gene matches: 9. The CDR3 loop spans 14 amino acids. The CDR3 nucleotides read TGCAGCGTTGATACCACCGGGACAGGGCGCGAGCAGTACTTC. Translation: CSVDTTGTGREQYF.

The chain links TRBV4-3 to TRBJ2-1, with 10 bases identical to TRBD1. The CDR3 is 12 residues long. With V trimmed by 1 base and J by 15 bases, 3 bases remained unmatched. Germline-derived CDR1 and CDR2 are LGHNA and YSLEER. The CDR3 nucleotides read TGCGCCAGCAGCCAAGCCGGGACAGGGGTGTTCTTC. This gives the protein CASSQAGTGVFF.

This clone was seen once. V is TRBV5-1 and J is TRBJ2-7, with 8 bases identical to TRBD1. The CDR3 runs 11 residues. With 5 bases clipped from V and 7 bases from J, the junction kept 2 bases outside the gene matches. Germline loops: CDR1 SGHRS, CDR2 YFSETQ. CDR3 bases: TGCGCCAGCAGGACAGGGGAGGAGCAGTACTTC. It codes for CASRTGEEQYF.

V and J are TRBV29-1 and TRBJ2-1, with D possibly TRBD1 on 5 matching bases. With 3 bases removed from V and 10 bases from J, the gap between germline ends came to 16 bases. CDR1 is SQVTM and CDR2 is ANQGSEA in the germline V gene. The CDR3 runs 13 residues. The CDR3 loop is CSVDHEGVGEQFF. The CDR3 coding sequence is TGCAGCGTTGATCATGAAGGGGTAGGGGAGCAGTTCTTC.

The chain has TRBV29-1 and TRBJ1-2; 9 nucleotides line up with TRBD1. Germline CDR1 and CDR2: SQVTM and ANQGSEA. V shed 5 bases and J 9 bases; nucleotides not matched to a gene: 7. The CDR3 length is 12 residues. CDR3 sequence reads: CSVRDRVCSYTF. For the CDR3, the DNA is TGCAGCGTTCGGGACAGGGTATGCAGCTACACCTTC.

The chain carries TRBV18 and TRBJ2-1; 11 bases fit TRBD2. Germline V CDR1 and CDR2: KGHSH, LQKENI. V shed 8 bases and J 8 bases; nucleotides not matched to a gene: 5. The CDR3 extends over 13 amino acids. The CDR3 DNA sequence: TGTGCCAGCACTAGCGGGAGTTACGATGAGCAGTTCTTC. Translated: CASTSGSYDEQFF.

The CDR3 nucleotides read TGTGCCAGCAGCCGGACAGGGGTTGACGCAGATACGCAGTATTTT. This sequence encodes CASSRTGVDADTQYF. The chain has TRBV7-3 and TRBJ2-3, with TRBD1 matching 9 bases. Germline CDR1 and CDR2: SGHTA and FQGTGA. The CDR3 consists of 15 residues. The junction had 7 bases not matched to a gene; V was cut back by 5 bases and J by 4 bases.

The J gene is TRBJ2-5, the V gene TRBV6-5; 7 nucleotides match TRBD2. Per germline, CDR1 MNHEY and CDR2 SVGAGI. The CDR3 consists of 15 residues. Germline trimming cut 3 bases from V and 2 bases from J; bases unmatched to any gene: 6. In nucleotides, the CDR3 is TGTGCCAGCAGTTATGGGGAGGGGTCTCAAGAGACCCAGTACTTC. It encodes CASSYGEGSQETQYF.